The T cell receptor (beta chain) under discussion was sequenced for a study of blood T cell repertoires in COVID-19 (dated by TCRdb to about 2020). Turning to the overall study: Samples covering the acute and convalescent phases of COVID-19 were provided by collaborators in the United States, Italy and Spain. The material from the prospective study consisted of cDNA or gDNA derived from T cells, B-cell-depleted T cells, or PBMCs. Deeply sampled blood TCRbeta repertoires from subjects exposed to, actively infected with, or recovered from COVID-19 were included in the dataset. The repertoires were released in a freely available public database meant as a resource for research on the immune response to SARS-CoV-2. Samples were obtained from the ongoing ImmuneRACE study (first 160 participants) and from some 1,200 subjects provided by 6 global collaborators. The sample metadata nearly always contained a de-identified subject ID, COVID-19 status, age in years and sex. Where available, HLA class I and class II types were taken from metadata supplied by the sample provider and were not determined by assay-based typing.

TCRbeta CDR3 regions were amplified from genomic DNA using the immunoSEQ Assay, a bias-controlled multiplex PCR. As for the authors' bioinformatics: The number of nucleated cells in each sample was estimated from the amplification of reference gene primers within the assay. Sequence reads were collapsed and filtered to measure the absolute abundance of every unique TCRbeta CDR3 rearrangement. For each sample, productive Simpson clonality was calculated by taking the square root of Simpson's diversity index across productive rearrangements. The immuneACCESS repertoire file appears here via TCRdb, limited to in-frame rearrangements. These files lack a portion of the clones; in checked studies, under half of the deficit traces to unresolved V genes, and the cause of the others is not known. That table gives V, J and clone size, and the DNA gave D and trimming. In this sample the table shows some 390,000 clones, about 89% of which occur a single time. Of the sample, approximately 1.5% is held by the ten largest clones.

What the work shows at the level of the full study, not this receptor alone: The amount of clinical and demographic metadata varied by source and participant and was provided uncurated.

This clone showed up just once. There is no known antigen for this receptor. Base qualities are missing; no much larger clone stands one base away. Other nucleotide sequences from this sample produce the same CDR3. One collaborating source in Seattle enrolled patients during active infection and followed them longitudinally through the course of disease. Whole blood was collected in K2EDTA tubes by collaborating institutions according to the institutions' own protocols. For TCRbeta analysis, collaborator samples were shipped as frozen whole blood, as isolated PBMCs, or as DNA extracted from either sample type. This receptor was identified in a woman aged 35 to 49 with COVID-19, enrolled during active disease. Specimen: peripheral blood.

The CDR3 protein is CASSPRTGSTEAFF. The nucleotide sequence is given as TGCGCCAGCAGCCCCCGGACAGGGAGTACTGAAGCTTTCTTT. Recombination connected TRBV5-1 to TRBJ1-1; 8 nucleotides in the junction match TRBD1. V has 4 bases trimmed and J has 5 bases trimmed; junction bases matching no gene number 7. Reading the germline V gene gives CDR1 SGHRS and CDR2 YFSETQ. The CDR3 runs 14 residues from the cysteine to the phenylalanine. Only the CDR3 DNA is retained, 42 bases long and in frame from the first base.